This is a list of T cell receptor beta chains from one sample in a study of technical replicates of blood from several donors. Clones were sequenced by immunoSEQ multiplex PCR, and TCRdb holds only the in-frame ones, with some missing. The data contain about 64,000 clones, approximately 86% of them singletons. The sample consisted of PBMCs. Source of these receptors: a human donor in good health. Some clones in this sample may be carry-over from other donors' samples. Each CDR3 is given with its conserved first and last residue. The order of the fields is clone size, D gene, V gene, J gene, CDR3 protein, CDR3 DNA. D genes are given only for firm matches. Clone size is shown for a subset of rows, as once, few, many or a class of expanded clone.

size: once
D: TRBD2
V: TRBV7-9
J: TRBJ2-7
CDR3: CASSFAAGGYEQYF
DNA: TGTGCCAGCAGCTTTGCTGCGGGAGGCTACGAGCAGTACTTC

size: -
D: -
V: TRBV5-1
J: TRBJ1-6
CDR3: CASSFEPGNSPLHF
DNA: TGCGCCAGCAGCTTTGAACCAGGGAATTCACCCCTCCACTTT

size: -
D: TRBD1
V: TRBV6-1
J: TRBJ1-3
CDR3: CASSETTGVGGNTIYF
DNA: TGTGCCAGCAGTGAAACAACAGGGGTAGGAGGAAACACCATATATTTT

size: -
D: -
V: TRBV6-1
J: TRBJ2-7
CDR3: CASSEGQVQEQYF
DNA: TGTGCCAGCAGTGAAGGACAGGTGCAGGAGCAGTACTTC

size: -
D: TRBD2
V: TRBV7-2
J: TRBJ2-3
CDR3: CASSRSSGRYRDTQYF
DNA: TGTGCCAGCAGCCGATCTAGCGGGAGATATCGTGATACGCAGTATTTT

size: -
D: TRBD2
V: TRBV5-1
J: TRBJ2-7
CDR3: CASSGQRGDPHEQYF
DNA: TGCGCCAGCAGCGGCCAGCGGGGGGACCCCCACGAGCAGTACTTC

size: -
D: TRBD1
V: TRBV6-5
J: TRBJ1-2
CDR3: CASSLATGGVSGYTF
DNA: TGTGCCAGCAGTTTAGCGACAGGGGGCGTAAGTGGCTACACCTTC

size: -
D: TRBD1
V: TRBV29-1
J: TRBJ2-7
CDR3: CSAGTGEYEQYF
DNA: TGCAGCGCCGGGACAGGGGAATACGAGCAGTACTTC

size: -
D: TRBD1
V: TRBV10-3
J: TRBJ1-4
CDR3: CAISRDRGVNEKLFF
DNA: TGTGCCATCAGCCGAGACAGGGGAGTCAATGAAAAACTGTTTTTT

size: -
D: -
V: TRBV4-3
J: TRBJ2-2
CDR3: CASSPPGKGHANTGELFF
DNA: TGCGCCAGCAGCCCCCCAGGGAAGGGCCACGCGAACACCGGGGAGCTGTTTTTT

size: -
D: -
V: TRBV6-1
J: TRBJ2-1
CDR3: CASSMADYNEQFF
DNA: TGTGCCAGCTCAATGGCGGACTACAATGAGCAGTTCTTC

size: -
D: -
V: TRBV11-1
J: TRBJ2-5
CDR3: CASSWGARTQETQYF
DNA: TGTGCCAGCAGCTGGGGCGCAAGGACGCAAGAGACCCAGTACTTC

size: -
D: TRBD1
V: TRBV11-2
J: TRBJ2-7
CDR3: CASSRGQGVTYEQYF
DNA: TGTGCCAGCAGCCGGGGACAGGGCGTCACCTACGAGCAGTACTTC

size: -
D: TRBD1
V: TRBV28
J: TRBJ1-6
CDR3: CASKGQGAPLHF
DNA: TGTGCCAGCAAAGGACAGGGGGCACCCCTCCACTTT

size: -
D: TRBD2
V: TRBV7-3
J: TRBJ2-2
CDR3: CASSPRGGRTGELFF
DNA: TGTGCCAGCAGCCCGAGGGGAGGGAGAACCGGGGAGCTGTTTTTT

size: once
D: TRBD1
V: TRBV4-2
J: TRBJ2-4
CDR3: CASSQETGGDIQYF
DNA: TGTGCCAGCAGCCAAGAGACAGGGGGCGACATTCAGTACTTC

size: -
D: -
V: TRBV4-3
J: TRBJ2-3
CDR3: CASSQGNRVICTDTQYF
DNA: TGCGCCAGCAGCCAAGGTAACAGGGTTATTTGTACAGATACGCAGTATTTT

size: -
D: TRBD2
V: TRBV5-4
J: TRBJ2-3
CDR3: CASSLKLAGDTDTQYF
DNA: TGTGCCAGCAGCCTTAAGCTAGCGGGGGACACAGATACGCAGTATTTT

size: -
D: TRBD2
V: TRBV9
J: TRBJ2-5
CDR3: CASSQRTSGFQETQYF
DNA: TGTGCCAGCAGCCAGAGGACTAGCGGGTTCCAAGAGACCCAGTACTTC

size: -
D: -
V: TRBV27
J: TRBJ2-5
CDR3: CASSKYGTKETQYF
DNA: TGTGCCAGCAGTAAATACGGGACAAAAGAGACCCAGTACTTC

size: -
D: -
V: TRBV14
J: TRBJ2-1
CDR3: CASSQDRGFVSYNEQFF
DNA: TGTGCCAGCAGCCAAGATCGGGGGTTCGTCTCCTACAATGAGCAGTTCTTC

size: -
D: TRBD2
V: TRBV5-1
J: TRBJ2-3
CDR3: CASSNSGVTDTQYF
DNA: TGCGCCAGCAGCAATAGCGGGGTCACAGATACGCAGTATTTT

size: -
D: -
V: TRBV7-2
J: TRBJ2-7
CDR3: CASSPSGGPSEQYF
DNA: TGTGCCAGCAGCCCTTCCGGGGGGCCCAGCGAGCAGTACTTC

size: -
D: TRBD1
V: TRBV4-3
J: TRBJ1-3
CDR3: CASSQEEGAGGNTIYF
DNA: TGCGCCAGCAGCCAAGAAGAGGGGGCAGGCGGAAACACCATATATTTT

size: -
D: -
V: TRBV4-1
J: TRBJ2-7
CDR3: CASSQSPPPRQAPSSYEQYF
DNA: TGCGCCAGCAGCCAATCCCCACCACCGAGACAGGCCCCAAGCTCCTACGAGCAGTACTTC

size: -
D: -
V: TRBV2
J: TRBJ1-2
CDR3: CASLGRSYGYTF
DNA: TGTGCCAGCCTGGGCAGATCATATGGCTACACCTTC

size: few
D: TRBD1
V: TRBV6-4
J: TRBJ2-1
CDR3: CASSPAGTGGYNEQFF
DNA: TGTGCCAGCAGTCCGGCTGGGACAGGGGGCTACAATGAGCAGTTCTTC

size: once
D: TRBD1
V: TRBV25-1
J: TRBJ1-4
CDR3: CASSPRTGGRTNEKLFF
DNA: TGTGCCAGCAGTCCCCGGACAGGGGGAAGGACTAATGAAAAACTGTTTTTT

size: -
D: -
V: TRBV7-9
J: TRBJ1-3
CDR3: CASSLVRSGGNTIYF
DNA: TGTGCCAGCAGCTTAGTTCGAAGCGGAGGAAACACCATATATTTT

size: -
D: TRBD2
V: TRBV7-3
J: TRBJ2-1
CDR3: CASSSGTSGRSSYNEQFF
DNA: TGTGCCAGCAGCTCCGGGACTAGCGGGAGGAGTTCCTACAATGAGCAGTTCTTC

size: -
D: -
V: TRBV4-2
J: TRBJ2-1
CDR3: CASSQEQTEKQFF
DNA: TGTGCCAGCAGCCAAGAACAAACAGAGAAGCAGTTCTTC

size: -
D: TRBD1
V: TRBV9
J: TRBJ1-2
CDR3: CASSARQGLGYGYTF
DNA: TGTGCCAGCAGCGCCAGACAGGGATTGGGCTATGGCTACACCTTC

size: -
D: -
V: TRBV6-5
J: TRBJ2-5
CDR3: CASNSGETQYF
DNA: TGTGCCAGCAATTCAGGAGAGACCCAGTACTTC

size: -
D: -
V: TRBV7-2
J: TRBJ2-5
CDR3: CASSGGAGVPYQETQYF
DNA: TGTGCCAGCAGCGGGGGGGCAGGGGTCCCGTACCAAGAGACCCAGTACTTC

size: -
D: TRBD1
V: TRBV19
J: TRBJ1-1
CDR3: CASSIGPGQTNTEAFF
DNA: TGTGCCAGTAGTATAGGACCGGGACAGACGAACACTGAAGCTTTCTTT

size: once
D: -
V: TRBV7-8
J: TRBJ2-5
CDR3: CASSLGRQETQYF
DNA: TGTGCCAGCAGCTTAGGCAGGCAAGAGACCCAGTACTTC

size: -
D: TRBD2
V: TRBV2
J: TRBJ2-5
CDR3: CASSDPAGGGETQYF
DNA: TGTGCCAGCAGTGATCCAGCGGGGGGCGGGGAGACCCAGTACTTC

size: -
D: -
V: TRBV11-1
J: TRBJ2-5
CDR3: CASSTGETQYF
DNA: TGTGCCAGCAGCACCGGGGAGACCCAGTACTTC

size: -
D: -
V: TRBV27
J: TRBJ2-1
CDR3: CASRRTESYNEQFF
DNA: TGTGCCAGCAGGCGGACAGAGTCCTACAATGAGCAGTTCTTC

size: -
D: TRBD1
V: TRBV5-6
J: TRBJ1-1
CDR3: CASSLLTGKNTEAFF
DNA: TGTGCCAGCAGCTTATTGACAGGGAAGAACACTGAAGCTTTCTTT

size: -
D: -
V: TRBV2
J: TRBJ2-7
CDR3: CASSVAGFHEQYF
DNA: TGTGCCAGCAGTGTGGCAGGGTTCCACGAGCAGTACTTC

size: -
D: -
V: TRBV5-4
J: TRBJ1-1
CDR3: CASSLGQGNLEAFF
DNA: TGTGCCAGCAGCTTAGGGCAGGGAAACCTTGAAGCTTTCTTT

size: few
D: TRBD2
V: TRBV5-1
J: TRBJ2-7
CDR3: CASSFGTTAYEQYF
DNA: TGCGCCAGCAGCTTCGGGACTACCGCCTACGAGCAGTACTTC

size: -
D: -
V: TRBV7-9
J: TRBJ1-6
CDR3: CASSPWGGGSPLHF
DNA: TGTGCCAGCAGCCCGTGGGGGGGAGGTTCACCCCTCCACTTT

size: -
D: -
V: TRBV9
J: TRBJ1-1
CDR3: CASSVATGDRVFF
DNA: TGTGCCAGCAGCGTAGCTACAGGAGATCGGGTTTTCTTT

size: -
D: -
V: TRBV6-4
J: TRBJ2-2
CDR3: CASKADSSTGELFF
DNA: TGTGCCAGCAAAGCGGACTCTTCGACCGGGGAGCTGTTTTTT

size: -
D: TRBD1
V: TRBV5-1
J: TRBJ1-4
CDR3: CAGGTGGVNEKLFF
DNA: TGCGCCGGAGGGACAGGGGGGGTTAATGAAAAACTGTTTTTT

size: once
D: -
V: TRBV7-2
J: TRBJ2-5
CDR3: CASSLRAVQTQYF
DNA: TGTGCCAGCAGCTTAAGAGCCGTCCAGACCCAGTACTTC

size: -
D: TRBD1
V: TRBV6-1
J: TRBJ1-1
CDR3: CASGGQGSTEAFF
DNA: TGTGCCAGCGGAGGACAGGGGAGCACTGAAGCTTTCTTT

size: -
D: -
V: TRBV7-9
J: TRBJ1-4
CDR3: CASSPMAANEKLFF
DNA: TGTGCCAGCAGCCCAATGGCGGCTAATGAAAAACTGTTTTTT